The next 28 T cell receptor beta chains were all read from a single sample in a study of CD8 T cells in ankylosing spondylitis (TCRdb year 2017). The library was produced with 5' RACE. Sequencing took place on an Illumina HiSeq 2500. Clones were called with MiXCR by TCRdb after fastp trimmed the public reads at Q25, and only in-frame beta chains were retained. CDR3 protein sequences are deduplicated, and each keeps its most common genes and DNA. The sample profile shows roughly 260,000 distinct CDR3 sequences; 15% to 25% of them were found once. Jointly, the top ten make up around 7.8% of the sample. The sequencing sample was made of blood, either unsorted or a sorted T cell fraction (not recorded which). These TCRs come from a male donor with ankylosing spondylitis or in good health (not recorded which).

This clonotype was seen many times. CDR3 region: CASSGQEGFLETQYF. In DNA, the CDR3 is TGTGCCAGCAGCGGACAGGAGGGATTCCTAGAGACCCAGTACTTC. The chain employs TRBV9 and TRBJ2-5; D may be TRBD1 or TRBD2 (6 bases each). CDR3 length equals 15 residues. Germline loops: CDR1 SGDLS, CDR2 YYNGEE. Trimming pared 3 bases from V and 4 bases from J, leaving 16 bases between.

The CDR3 region has the DNA TGTGCCACCCCTGAACCCAGAATAGAGGACACTGAAGCTTTCTTT. Its protein is CATPEPRIEDTEAFF. The rearrangement uses TRBV24-1 and TRBJ1-1; D is unresolved. In germline, CDR1 is KGHDR, CDR2 SFDVKD. CDR3 size: 15 residues. Trimming stripped 9 bases from V and 3 bases from J, with 19 bases between.

This clonotype was seen a handful of times. The rearrangement uses TRBV12-3 or TRBV12-4 and TRBJ1-2; perhaps TRBD1 as D (6 bases). V gave up 5 bases and J gave up 2 bases, with 6 bases separating them. The CDR3 totals 12 residues. The CDR3, as DNA: TGTGCCAGCAGTACAGGGAACTATGGCTACACCTTC. Protein product: CASSTGNYGYTF.

This clonotype was counted between two and nine times. The gene calls are TRBV29-1 and TRBJ2-1, with D maybe TRBD1 (5 bases). Trimming shortened V by 3 bases and J by 0 bases, and 9 bases separated the two germline ends. This CDR3 has 14 amino acids. CDR1 is SQVTM and CDR2 is ANQGSEA in the germline V gene. The CDR3 region is CSVEGPSSYNEQFF. CDR3 nucleotide sequence: TGCAGCGTTGAGGGGCCTAGCTCCTACAATGAGCAGTTCTTC.

This clonotype was observed many times. This rearrangement joins TRBV29-1 to TRBJ2-2; 7 nucleotides match TRBD1. The trim removed 2 bases at V and 7 bases at J, leaving 7 bases unmatched. The CDR3 spans 14 residues. Germline lookup yields CDR1 SQVTM and CDR2 ANQGSEA. CDR3 sequence (DNA): TGCAGCGTTGAATTTCAGGGGGTCGGCGGGGAGCTGTTTTTT. This gives the protein CSVEFQGVGGELFF.

The genes are TRBV5-1 and TRBJ2-4, with 9 bases aligning to TRBD1. The CDR3 consists of 15 residues. V lost 0 bases to trimming and J lost 7 bases; unmatched junction nucleotides: 5. In germline, CDR1 is SGHRS, CDR2 YFSETQ. The CDR3: CASSLEGTGRNIQYF. The CDR3 coding sequence is TGCGCCAGCAGCTTGGAAGGGACAGGGCGGAACATTCAGTACTTC.

The rearrangement uses TRBV7-2 and TRBJ2-7; D ambiguous. This CDR3 is 14 amino acids long. The V gene's germline CDR1 is SGHTA and CDR2 FQGNSA. V was clipped by 2 bases and J by 6 bases, with 14 bases between them. The CDR3 nucleotides are TGTGCCAGCAGCTTATTGCCGGGTTGGACCGAGCAGTACGTC. Encoded protein: CASSLLPGWTEQYV.

As concerns this clonotype: A much larger clone lies a single base off, so this may be a read error. The CDR3 DNA sequence: TGCAGCGTTGTAGCGGGAGGGGGAACAGATATGCAGTATTTT. Translation gives CSVVAGGGTDMQYF. This chain uses TRBV29-1 with TRBJ2-3; 11 bases line up with TRBD2. CDR3 length: 14 residues. From germline, CDR1 is SQVTM and CDR2 ANQGSEA.

The chain joins TRBV28 to TRBJ1-5; D perhaps matches TRBD1 (5 bases). The germline V and J ends were trimmed by 8 bases and 4 bases, with 12 bases remaining between them. CDR3 length: 13 amino acids. Germline-derived CDR1 and CDR2 are MDHEN and SYDVKM. CDR3 coding DNA: TGTGCCAGCGTGGGGCTTCCTAATCAGCCCCAGCATTTT. It codes for CASVGLPNQPQHF.

This clonotype was recorded at least ten times. The V call is TRBV12-3 or TRBV12-4, the J call TRBJ2-1; TRBD1 might be the D (5 bases). The CDR3 covers 13 residues. Trimming removed 10 bases at V and 2 bases at J, with 12 bases between. The chain's CDR3 is CATRAGPYNEQFF. CDR3 nucleotide sequence: TGTGCCACCAGGGCCGGGCCCTACAATGAGCAGTTCTTC.

The V call is TRBV28, the J call TRBJ2-1; D may be TRBD2 (5 bases). This CDR3 is built from 15 residues. With 3 bases removed from V and 2 bases from J, the gap between germline ends came to 11 bases. The germline V gene has CDR1 MDHEN and CDR2 SYDVKM. The chain's CDR3 is CASSFPAGTYNEQFF. The CDR3, as DNA: TGTGCCAGCAGTTTCCCGGCCGGGACCTACAATGAGCAGTTCTTC.

This clonotype was seen more than once but under ten times. This CDR3 is CASSRNLVEGYTF. In nucleotides, the CDR3 is TGTGCCAGCAGCAGGAACCTCGTTGAAGGCTACACCTTC. The chain combines TRBV9 with TRBJ1-2; D not resolved. This CDR3 contains 13 residues. Trimming removed 4 bases at V and 8 bases at J, with 15 bases between. Germline CDR1 and CDR2: SGDLS and YYNGEE.

In its sample, this clonotype was seen many times. This chain connects TRBV20-1 to TRBJ2-1, with D tentatively TRBD2 (5 bases). This CDR3 has 14 residues. Trimming pared 0 bases from V and 8 bases from J, leaving 14 bases between. The germline V gene encodes CDR1 DFQATT and CDR2 SNEGSKA (reference sequence). As DNA, the CDR3 is TGCAGTGCTAGAGACGGTGGGAGTAGCGATGAGCAGTTCTTC. Protein sequence: CSARDGGSSDEQFF.

This clonotype has a handful of counts. The chain is built from TRBV20-1 and TRBJ1-6; D gene ambiguous. This CDR3 has 12 residues. Trimming removed 0 bases from V and 10 bases from J, with 7 bases in between. CDR1 and CDR2 (germline): DFQATT, SNEGSKA (reference sequence). This chain's CDR3 is CSARDLMSPLHF. For the CDR3, the DNA is TGCAGTGCTAGAGATCTCATGTCACCCCTCCACTTT.

This clonotype was seen a few times. The J gene is TRBJ2-2, the V gene TRBV29-1; D perhaps matches TRBD1 (7 bases). The CDR3 length is 15 residues. CDR1 and CDR2 from the germline V gene are SQVTM and ANQGSEA. The V end lost 5 bases, the J end lost 1 base, and 14 bases lay between the germline ends. The CDR3 region is CSVRGQGGNTGELFF. The CDR3 DNA follows: TGCAGCGTTCGGGGCCAGGGGGGGAACACCGGGGAGCTGTTTTTT.

In its sample, this clonotype was seen a few times. The V and J genes are TRBV6-1 and TRBJ2-1; D perhaps matches TRBD1 (5 bases). The germline CDR1 and CDR2 sequences are MNHNS and SASEGT. The CDR3 runs 16 residues. V was shortened by 0 bases and J by 4 bases, with 13 bases between the two germline ends. CDR3 bases: TGTGCCAGCAGTGAAGCGGGGCAGGGCGCGTACAATGAGCAGTTCTTC. This codes for CASSEAGQGAYNEQFF.

This clonotype was observed once. The chain has TRBV6-1 and TRBJ1-3; TRBD1 agrees at 9 bases. Germline CDR1 MNHNS, CDR2 SASEGT. V was pared by 6 bases and J by 7 bases, with 13 bases of the junction left unmatched. This CDR3 is 16 amino acids long. CDR3 sequence (DNA): TGTGCCAGCAGCACGAATATACAGGGGGCCGGGAACACCATATATTTT. Its translation is CASSTNIQGAGNTIYF.

There are a few counts of this clonotype. The V call is TRBV5-1, the J call TRBJ1-1; 7 bases fit TRBD1. Losses at the gene ends were 5 bases for V and 1 base for J; bases not matched to a gene: 8. Germline loops: CDR1 SGHRS, CDR2 YFSETQ. The CDR3 has 15 residues. The CDR3 loop reads CASRSTGTANTEAFF. CDR3 nucleotide sequence: TGCGCCAGCAGATCGACCGGGACAGCGAACACTGAAGCTTTCTTT.

The V and J genes are TRBV18 and TRBJ1-1; 8 nucleotides match TRBD1. The J segment lost 0 bases and the V segment lost 2 bases, leaving 2 bases of the junction unmatched. CDR1 KGHSH and CDR2 LQKENI come from the germline V gene. The length of the CDR3 is 15 residues. The chain's CDR3 is CASSPWTGLNTEAFF. Here the CDR3 DNA reads TGTGCCAGCTCACCATGGACAGGGCTGAACACTGAAGCTTTCTTT.

This clonotype has ten or more counts. This chain joins TRBV29-1 and TRBJ2-1; D is unresolved. This CDR3 is 12 amino acids long. Germline V CDR1 and CDR2: SQVTM, ANQGSEA. Trimming cost V 4 bases and J 4 bases, with 8 bases left between them. This CDR3 is CSVVQEYNEQFF. CDR3 DNA sequence: TGCAGCGTTGTCCAGGAGTACAATGAGCAGTTCTTC.

This clonotype was detected ten times or more. The J gene is TRBJ2-3, the V gene TRBV5-1; a weak D match, TRBD2 (6 bases). This CDR3 is 15 amino acids long. The V end lost 7 bases, the J end lost 0 bases, and 15 bases lay between the germline ends. CDR1 SGHRS and CDR2 YFSETQ come from the germline V gene. The DNA of the CDR3 is TGCGCCAGCTCCCCGGGGGTGTTTAGCACAGATACGCAGTATTTT. Its protein product is CASSPGVFSTDTQYF.

The gene calls are TRBV9 and TRBJ2-1; D assignment may be TRBD1 or TRBD2 (6 bases each). V was trimmed by 0 bases and J by 7 bases, leaving 8 bases between them. Germline V gives CDR1 SGDLS, CDR2 YYNGEE. This CDR3 has 13 amino acids. The CDR3 region has the DNA TGTGCCAGCAGCGTAGCGGGGGCAAATGAGCAGTTCTTC. Encoded protein: CASSVAGANEQFF. Drawing the rest from reference TRBV9 and TRBJ2-1, the complete variable domain is DSGVTQTPKHLITATGQRVTLRCSPRSGDLSVYWYQQSLDQGLQFLIQYYNGEERAKGNILERFSAQQFPDLHSELNLSSLELGDSALYFCASSVAGANEQFFGPGTRLTVL.

This clonotype was detected many times. V usage is TRBV12-3 or TRBV12-4 and J usage is TRBJ2-7; D is unresolved. The CDR3 totals 14 residues. V lost 5 bases and J lost 1, with 12 bases in between. The CDR3 DNA follows: TGTGCCAGCAGTCCAGGCGGCGGATCCTACGAGCAGTACGTC. Its protein is CASSPGGGSYEQYV.

This clonotype was detected a few times. The chain uses TRBV24-1 and TRBJ1-5; 8 bases are shared with TRBD1. This CDR3 has 17 residues. The J segment lost 2 bases and the V segment lost 5 bases, leaving 10 bases of the junction unmatched. CDR1 is KGHDR and CDR2 is SFDVKD in the germline V gene. As DNA, the CDR3 is TGTGCCACCAGTGGTACCGGTTCAGGGGGCGGCAATCAGCCCCAGCATTTT. Amino acid sequence: CATSGTGSGGGNQPQHF.

This clonotype was picked up a small number of times. V gene TRBV20-1 combines with J gene TRBJ2-3; D is possibly TRBD1 (5 bases). CDR1 and CDR2 from the germline V gene are DFQATT and SNEGSKA (reference sequence). V shed 3 bases and J shed 1 base, with 5 bases lying between them. The CDR3 contains 12 residues. CDR3 DNA: TGCAGTGCTAGGACAGGCACAGATACGCAGTATTTT. It codes for CSARTGTDTQYF.

Only a few counts were recorded for this clonotype. The chain combines TRBV9 with TRBJ1-3; 7 bases are a match to TRBD1. Trimming took 3 bases from V and 1 from J; bases not matched to a gene: 4. The CDR3 sequence is 15 residues long. The V gene's germline CDR1 is SGDLS and CDR2 YYNGEE. The CDR3 sequence is CASSAGGRSGNTIYF. Here the CDR3 DNA reads TGTGCCAGCAGCGCAGGGGGACGATCTGGAAACACCATATATTTT.

The J gene is TRBJ2-1, the V gene TRBV7-9, with a weak D call TRBD1 (6 bases). This CDR3 is 12 amino acids long. Germline CDR1 and CDR2: SEHNR and FQNEAQ (reference sequence). V was pared by 5 bases and J by 10 bases, with 12 bases between. CDR3 coding DNA: TGTGCCAGCAGCCGCATTGACAGGGAGCAGTTCTTC. Its translation is CASSRIDREQFF.

This clonotype was counted many times. V usage is TRBV12-3 or TRBV12-4 and J usage is TRBJ2-5; D is unresolved. The CDR3 totals 14 residues. V was shortened by 3 bases and J by 2 bases, with 10 bases between the two germline ends. CDR3 residues: CASSFWQRQETQYF. Here the CDR3 DNA reads TGTGCCAGCAGTTTTTGGCAGCGACAAGAGACCCAGTACTTC.